Following are 5 T cell receptor beta chains from one sample sequenced in a study of T cells in Graves' hyperthyroidism and ophthalmopathy. The TCR beta CDR3 regions underwent amplification using RNA transcripts as the source. A first-round RT-PCR of the TCR CDR3 used the HTBI primer set. Each CDR3 protein gets one entry after TCRdb re-called the multiplex PCR reads with MiXCR. The sample yields 350,000 to 400,000 distinct CDR3 sequences, about 15% seen once. The material sequenced was blood. The receptor set was obtained from a woman under 40 with Graves' hyperthyroidism.

This clonotype was detected only a few times. The chain combines TRBV7-9 with TRBJ1-2; tentative D call: TRBD1 (5 bases). CDR3 size: 13 residues. V lost 5 bases, J lost 9 bases, and 16 bases lay in between. Germline V CDR1 and CDR2: SEHNR, FQNEAQ (reference sequence). This CDR3 reads CASSPAGGLSYTF. In DNA, the CDR3 is TGTGCCAGCAGCCCCGCCGGGGGGTTGAGCTACACCTTC. The whole variable domain, remainder taken from reference TRBV7-9 and TRBJ1-2, is DTGVSQNPRHKITKRGQNVTFRCDPISEHNRLYWYRQTLGQGPEFLTYFQNEAQLEKSRLLSDRFSAERPKGSFSTLEIQRTEQGDSAMYLCASSPAGGLSYTFGSGTRLTVV.

The rearrangement links TRBV4-1 to TRBJ2-7; a weak D match, TRBD2 (7 bases). V shed 4 bases and J shed 3 bases, with 16 bases lying between them. The germline V gene encodes CDR1 MGHRA and CDR2 YSYEKL. The CDR3 sequence is 15 residues long. The CDR3 spells CASSPLRGGNYEQYF. CDR3 nucleotides: TGCGCCAGCAGCCCTCTAAGGGGGGGGAACTACGAGCAGTACTTC.

The CDR3 spells CSARPGTSGRGNEQFF. In nucleotides, the CDR3 is TGCAGTGCTAGGCCCGGGACTAGCGGGAGGGGGAATGAGCAGTTCTTC. This chain uses TRBV20-1 with TRBJ2-1, with 16 positions matching TRBD2. CDR3 length equals 16 residues. Looked up from germline, CDR1 is DFQATT and CDR2 is SNEGSKA (reference sequence). Trimming at V came to 3 bases and at J to 7 bases, leaving 6 bases not matched to a gene.

This clonotype was seen at least ten times. V usage is TRBV11-2 and J usage is TRBJ2-1, with a weak D call TRBD2 (6 bases). CDR3 length: 16 amino acids. Germline V gene lookup returns CDR1 SGHAT and CDR2 FQNNGV. The V and J ends lost 5 bases and 6 bases respectively, with 20 bases between them. The CDR3 DNA is TGTGCCAGCAGCACACCGTGGGACTCCCTCAGCAATGAGCAGTTCTTC. Protein sequence: CASSTPWDSLSNEQFF.

This clonotype was detected ten times or more. J is TRBJ1-1 and V is TRBV3-1; perhaps TRBD1 as D (5 bases). The CDR3 is 11 residues long. Germline V gene lookup returns CDR1 LGHDT and CDR2 YNNKEL (reference sequence). V dropped 5 bases and J dropped 8 bases, with 9 bases sitting between them. The CDR3 nucleotides read TGTGCCAGCAGCGGGACGTCAGAAGCTTTCTTT. Translating it yields CASSGTSEAFF.